The next 11 T cell receptor beta chains were all read from a single sample in a study of cytomegalovirus exposure and HLA in healthy donors. 13 Jbeta primers and 60 Vbeta primers were used for the PCR. The method was immunoSEQ multiplex PCR; TCRdb's version includes in-frame clones alone and lacks a portion of them. The table lists 190,000 or so clones, 75% to 90% of them singletons. Sequenced input: PBMCs. Receptors originate from a woman between 50 and 59 years old in good health and CMV-seropositive.

J is TRBJ2-2 and V is TRBV10-3, with 7 bases identical to TRBD1. The germline V gene has CDR1 ENHRY and CDR2 SYGVKD. V shed 2 bases and J 4 bases; nucleotides not matched to a gene: 7. The CDR3 extends over 16 amino acids. CDR3 in amino acids: CAISEAMNRGTGELFF. The CDR3, as DNA: TGTGCCATCAGTGAGGCTATGAACAGGGGCACCGGGGAGCTGTTTTTT.

A single count supports this clone. The genes are TRBV28 and TRBJ1-1; the match to TRBD1 covers 10 bases. The V gene's germline CDR1 is MDHEN and CDR2 SYDVKM. The CDR3 has 16 amino acids. J was trimmed by 7 bases and V by 5 bases; bases with no gene match: 13. The CDR3 sequence: CASSTNPGQGKNEAFF. The CDR3 region has the DNA TGTGCCAGCAGTACTAATCCGGGACAGGGGAAGAATGAAGCTTTCTTT.

V usage is TRBV9 and J usage is TRBJ1-5; 7 bases align to TRBD1. The junction had 5 bases not matched to a gene; V was cut back by 4 bases and J by 4 bases. CDR1 and CDR2 (germline): SGDLS, YYNGEE. The CDR3 length is 14 residues. CDR3 sequence reads: CASSPGDRNQPQHF. DNA for the CDR3: TGTGCCAGCAGCCCGGGGGACAGAAATCAGCCCCAGCATTTT.

The chain has TRBV10-2 and TRBJ2-7; 13 bases map to TRBD2. CDR1 is WSHSY, CDR2 SAAADI, per germline. This CDR3 has 19 residues. V trimming: 5 bases; J trimming: 6 bases; junction bases outside the gene matches: 19. The DNA of the CDR3 is TGCGCCAGCAGTCAAGTAGGACTAGCGGGAGATAAGAAAACGTTCGAGCAGTACTTC. This encodes CASSQVGLAGDKKTFEQYF.

The J gene is TRBJ2-2, the V gene TRBV19; 9 nucleotides match TRBD1. The CDR3 extends over 14 amino acids. Unmatched junction bases numbered 8, after V lost 10 bases and J lost 5 bases. Germline CDR1 reads LNHDA; CDR2 reads SQIVND (reference sequence). Here the CDR3 DNA reads TGTGCCACCGTGGACAGGGGTTTGACCGGGGAGCTGTTTTTT. Translation gives CATVDRGLTGELFF.

This rearrangement joins TRBV4-3 to TRBJ2-5; weak D call: TRBD2 (5 bases). CDR1 LGHNA and CDR2 YSLEER come from the germline V gene. The CDR3 totals 14 residues. The V and J ends lost 5 bases and 1 base respectively, with 11 bases between them. The CDR3 DNA is TGCGCCAGCAGCTTTGCGGGTGGCCAAGAGACCCAGTACTTC. This gives the protein CASSFAGGQETQYF.

This clone was observed a handful of times. DNA of the CDR3: TGTGCCAGCAGCTTAGTGGCAGGGGGATTCTCAGATACGCAGTATTTT. This encodes CASSLVAGGFSDTQYF. The gene calls are TRBV7-2 and TRBJ2-3, with 7 positions matching TRBD1. With 1 base clipped from V and 4 bases from J, the junction kept 8 bases outside the gene matches. CDR1 and CDR2 from the germline V gene are SGHTA and FQGNSA. The CDR3 is 16 residues long.

The genes are TRBV5-1 and TRBJ2-5; 11 positions agree with TRBD2. Germline trimming cut 5 bases from V and 0 bases from J; bases unmatched to any gene: 6. The V gene's germline CDR1 is SGHRS and CDR2 YFSETQ. The CDR3 sequence is 16 residues long. CDR3: CASRLSGGAYQETQYF. As DNA, the CDR3 is TGCGCCAGCAGACTTAGCGGGGGGGCCTACCAAGAGACCCAGTACTTC. Variable domain in full (rest from reference TRBV5-1 and TRBJ2-5): KAGVTQTPRYLIKTRGQQVTLSCSPISGHRSVSWYQQTPGQGLQFLFEYFSETQRNKGNFPGRFSGRQFSNSRSEMNVSTLELGDSALYLCASRLSGGAYQETQYFGPGTRLLVL.

The chain is built from TRBV6-5 and TRBJ2-3; TRBD2 matches at 9 bases. Per germline, CDR1 MNHEY and CDR2 SVGAGI. CDR3 length: 14 amino acids. The trim removed 8 bases at V and 0 bases at J, leaving 3 bases unmatched. CDR3 DNA: TGTGCCAGCGCCCTAGCGGGAAGCACAGATACGCAGTATTTT. It encodes CASALAGSTDTQYF.

The chain recombines TRBV2 with TRBJ2-7, with D perhaps TRBD1 (5 bases). Germline loops: CDR1 SNHLY, CDR2 FYNNEI. V dropped 7 bases and J dropped 7 bases, with 17 bases sitting between them. CDR3 length: 13 residues. CDR3 sequence (DNA): TGTGCCAGCAAGGGAACAGGCGATGGGGAGCAGTACTTC. Translation: CASKGTGDGEQYF.

This clone was detected once. The chain combines TRBV27 with TRBJ1-5; 8 bases map to TRBD1. The CDR3 extends over 14 amino acids. Germline V gene data show CDR1 as MNHEY and CDR2 as SMNVEV (reference sequence). V was pared by 7 bases and J by 2 bases, with 4 bases of the junction left unmatched. The chain's CDR3 is CASTSDRGNQPQHF. In DNA form, the CDR3 reads TGTGCCAGCACTTCGGACAGGGGCAATCAGCCCCAGCATTTT.